These 9 T cell receptor beta chains share one sample of origin, sequenced in a study of cytotoxic CD8 clonotypes in ibrutinib-treated CLL (dated by TCRdb to the early 2020s). Interpreted using the paper, the time point label stands for: approximately 25 months on ibrutinib. The method behind the library was the immunoSEQ multiplex PCR assay. TCRdb stores this immuneACCESS table with in-frame sequences only. Part of the clones is absent; in the studies checked, under half of the shortfall reflects unresolved V genes, and no reason is known for the rest. Counted in this sample were 100,000 to 150,000 clones; 75% to 90% of them appeared once. The ten largest clonotypes hold approximately 2% of the sample. Sequencing used PBMCs, obtained after 24 months of ibrutinib treatment. These receptors were taken from a human donor with chronic lymphocytic leukemia.

The rearrangement uses TRBV6-4 and TRBJ2-7, with D tentatively TRBD2 (5 bases). The CDR3 runs to 17 residues. V dropped 0 bases and J dropped 5 bases, with 20 bases sitting between them. The germline CDR1 and CDR2 sequences are MRHNA and SNTAGT. CDR3 nucleotide sequence: TGTGCCAGCAGTGACTCGAGCCGTCCAGGAGGCCCAAACGAGCAGTACTTC. It translates to CASSDSSRPGGPNEQYF.

The rearrangement joins TRBV7-9 to TRBJ2-7, with 8 bases aligning to TRBD1. Trimming removed 5 bases from V and 2 bases from J; junction bases left unmatched: 5. Germline values: CDR1 SEHNR, CDR2 FQNEAQ (reference sequence). The CDR3 is 14 residues long. The CDR3 coding sequence is TGTGCCAGCAGCCCAGGACAGGGTACCTACGAGCAGTACTTC. It codes for CASSPGQGTYEQYF.

V and J are TRBV18 and TRBJ2-5; D might be TRBD1 or TRBD2, each matching 5 bases. The germline CDR1 and CDR2 sequences are KGHSH and LQKENI. This CDR3 comprises 13 residues. The V end was cut by 8 bases, the J end by 5 bases, with 15 bases between. The CDR3 sequence is CASADLGVETQYF. Here the CDR3 DNA reads TGTGCCAGCGCCGACTTGGGGGTGGAGACCCAGTACTTC.

This chain uses TRBV4-2 with TRBJ2-3; 10 nucleotides agree with TRBD2. The CDR3 contains 16 residues. CDR1 LGHNA and CDR2 YNFKEQ come from the germline V gene. V lost 0 bases, J lost 4 bases, and 4 bases stayed unmatched. CDR3 amino acids: CASSQEKRGGADTQYF. The CDR3 DNA is TGTGCCAGCAGCCAAGAAAAGCGGGGGGGCGCAGATACGCAGTATTTT.

The chain combines TRBV19 with TRBJ1-2; D gene unclear. The germline V gene encodes CDR1 LNHDA and CDR2 SQIVND (reference sequence). The V end was cut by 5 bases, the J end by 8 bases, with 24 bases between. The CDR3 spans 16 residues. CDR3 DNA sequence: TGTGCCAGTAGTCCACCGGAAGTCCTATCCCCGAAAGGCTACACCTTC. Protein sequence: CASSPPEVLSPKGYTF.

V gene TRBV16 combines with J gene TRBJ1-4; no clear D gene. Germline CDR1 and CDR2: KGHSY and FQNENV. Trimming shortened V by 5 bases and J by 5 bases, and 9 bases separated the two germline ends. This CDR3 has 13 residues. This CDR3 reads CASSRQVNEKLFF. CDR3 nucleotide sequence: TGTGCCAGCAGCAGACAAGTAAATGAAAAACTGTTTTTT. Drawing the rest from reference TRBV16 and TRBJ1-4, the complete variable domain is GEEVAQTPKHLVRGEGQKAKLYCAPIKGHSYVFWYQQVLKNEFKFLISFQNENVFDETGMPKERFSAKCLPNSPCSLEIQATKLEDSAVYFCASSRQVNEKLFFGSGTQLSVL.

The chain employs TRBV4-2 and TRBJ2-3; 10 bases are shared with TRBD2. After removal of 5 bases from V and 1 base from J, the junction contained 9 bases not matched to a gene. The CDR3 sequence is 17 residues long. The germline CDR1 and CDR2 sequences are LGHNA and YNFKEQ. This CDR3 is CASSLTWGTSGTDTQYF. CDR3 nucleotide sequence: TGTGCCAGCAGCTTAACATGGGGGACTAGCGGCACAGATACGCAGTATTTT.

The chain is built from TRBV5-6 and TRBJ1-3, with D maybe TRBD1 (6 bases). The germline V and J ends were trimmed by 0 bases and 0 bases, with 10 bases remaining between them. CDR1 and CDR2 from the germline V gene are SGHDT and YYEEEE. The length of the CDR3 is 16 residues. The CDR3 DNA follows: TGTGCCAGCAGCTTGGACAGGGCAGCCTCTGGAAACACCATATATTTT. Amino acid sequence: CASSLDRAASGNTIYF.

The CDR3 sequence: CASGQDRSTDTQYF. The CDR3 region has the DNA TGTGCCAGCGGGCAGGACAGGAGTACAGATACGCAGTATTTT. The genes are TRBV2 and TRBJ2-3, with 7 bases fitting TRBD1. Germline V gene lookup returns CDR1 SNHLY and CDR2 FYNNEI. This CDR3 spans 14 amino acids. V lost 8 bases and J lost 3; bases outside the gene matches: 8.